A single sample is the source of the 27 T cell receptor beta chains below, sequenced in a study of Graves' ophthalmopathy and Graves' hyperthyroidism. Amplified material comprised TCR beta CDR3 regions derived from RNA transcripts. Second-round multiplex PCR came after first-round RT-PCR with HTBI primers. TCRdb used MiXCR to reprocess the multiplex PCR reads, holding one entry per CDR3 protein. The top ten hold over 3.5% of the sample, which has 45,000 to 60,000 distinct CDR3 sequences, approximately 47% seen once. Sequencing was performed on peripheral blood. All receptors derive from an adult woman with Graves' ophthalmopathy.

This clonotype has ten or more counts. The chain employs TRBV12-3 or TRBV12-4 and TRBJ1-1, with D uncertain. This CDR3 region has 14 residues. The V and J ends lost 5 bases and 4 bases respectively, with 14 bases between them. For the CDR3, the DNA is TGTGCCAGCAGTCCCGCCAAGGGAGGCACTGAAGCTTTCTTT. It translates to CASSPAKGGTEAFF.

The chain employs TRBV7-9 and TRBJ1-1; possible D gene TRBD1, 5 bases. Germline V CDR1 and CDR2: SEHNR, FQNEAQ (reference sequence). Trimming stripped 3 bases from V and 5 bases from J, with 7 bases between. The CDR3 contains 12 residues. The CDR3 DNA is TGTGCCAGCAGCTTCGAGGGGACTGAAGCTTTCTTT. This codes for CASSFEGTEAFF.

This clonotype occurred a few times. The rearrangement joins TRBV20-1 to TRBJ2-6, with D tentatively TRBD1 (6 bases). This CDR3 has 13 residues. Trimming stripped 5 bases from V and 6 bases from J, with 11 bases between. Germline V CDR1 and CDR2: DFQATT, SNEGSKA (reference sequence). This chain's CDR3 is CSAGGLAANVLTF. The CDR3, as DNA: TGCAGTGCTGGGGGCCTAGCGGCCAACGTCCTGACTTTC.

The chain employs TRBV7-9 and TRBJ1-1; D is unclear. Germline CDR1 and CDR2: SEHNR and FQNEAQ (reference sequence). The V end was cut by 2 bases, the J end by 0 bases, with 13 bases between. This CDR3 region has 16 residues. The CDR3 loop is CASSLSGRVMNTEAFF. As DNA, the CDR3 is TGTGCCAGCAGCTTATCGGGCCGAGTTATGAACACTGAAGCTTTCTTT.

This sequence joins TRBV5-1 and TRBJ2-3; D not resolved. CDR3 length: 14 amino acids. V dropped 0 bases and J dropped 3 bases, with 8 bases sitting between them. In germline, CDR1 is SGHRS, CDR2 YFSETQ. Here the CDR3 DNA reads TGCGCCAGCAGCTTGGGCAGACCAACAGATACGCAGTATTTT. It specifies CASSLGRPTDTQYF.

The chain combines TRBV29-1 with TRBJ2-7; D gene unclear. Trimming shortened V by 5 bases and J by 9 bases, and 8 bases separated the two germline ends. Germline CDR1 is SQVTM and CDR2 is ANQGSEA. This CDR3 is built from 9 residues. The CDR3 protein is CSVRMGQYF. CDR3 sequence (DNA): TGCAGCGTTAGAATGGGGCAGTACTTC.

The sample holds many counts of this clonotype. Here the CDR3 DNA reads TGTGCCAGCAGCTTAGACCGTTTCTATAATTCACCCCTCCACTTT. The encoded protein is CASSLDRFYNSPLHF. The J gene is TRBJ1-6, the V gene TRBV11-2; no clear D. CDR3 length equals 15 residues. CDR1 SGHAT and CDR2 FQNNGV come from the germline V gene. V was pared by 0 bases and J by 3 bases, with 6 bases between.

The CDR3 coding sequence is TGTGCCAGCAGCTCACCCGGGAGAGAGGGAATGTACGAGCAGTACTTC. It specifies CASSSPGREGMYEQYF. The chain links TRBV7-9 to TRBJ2-7; D may be TRBD2 (6 bases). V lost 4 bases to trimming and J lost 4 bases, with 20 bases between them. The CDR3 has 16 residues. CDR1 is SEHNR, CDR2 FQNEAQ, per germline (reference sequence).

CDR3 DNA sequence: TGTGCCAGTAGTCGAACATCCCTAGCGGGAGGCGAGGATACGCAGTATTTT. Translation gives CASSRTSLAGGEDTQYF. The chain uses TRBV19 and TRBJ2-3, with 11 nucleotides matching TRBD2. The CDR3 contains 17 residues. Unmatched junction bases numbered 13, after V lost 5 bases and J lost 6 bases. Germline V gives CDR1 LNHDA, CDR2 SQIVND (reference sequence).

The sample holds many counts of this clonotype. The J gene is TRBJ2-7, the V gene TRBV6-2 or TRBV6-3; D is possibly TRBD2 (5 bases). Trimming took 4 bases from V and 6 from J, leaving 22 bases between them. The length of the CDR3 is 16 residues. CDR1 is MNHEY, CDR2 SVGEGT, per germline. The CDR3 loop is CASSSITNIRRGEQYF. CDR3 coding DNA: TGTGCCAGCAGTTCTATAACAAACATCCGACGGGGCGAGCAGTACTTC.

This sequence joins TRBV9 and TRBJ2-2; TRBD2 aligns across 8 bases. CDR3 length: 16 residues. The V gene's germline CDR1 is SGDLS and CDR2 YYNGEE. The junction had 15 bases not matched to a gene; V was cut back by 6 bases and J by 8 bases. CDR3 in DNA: TGTGCCAGCATCAAGACTAGCGTTACACCGGCGGGGGAGCTGTTTTTT. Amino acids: CASIKTSVTPAGELFF.

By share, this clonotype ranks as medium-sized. The CDR3 DNA is TGTGCCAGCAGTACCCTCGGGTCGACAGGGGCCCTCCACTTT. Its translation: CASSTLGSTGALHF. This sequence joins TRBV25-1 and TRBJ1-6, with 8 nucleotides matching TRBD1. This CDR3 is built from 14 residues. The junction had 11 bases not matched to a gene; V was cut back by 5 bases and J by 14 bases. CDR1 and CDR2 from the germline V gene are MGHDK and SYGVNS.

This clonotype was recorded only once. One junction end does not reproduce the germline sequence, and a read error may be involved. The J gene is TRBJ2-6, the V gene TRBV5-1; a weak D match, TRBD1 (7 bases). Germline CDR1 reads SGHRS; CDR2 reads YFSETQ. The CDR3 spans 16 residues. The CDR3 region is CASSSGGGGGANALTF. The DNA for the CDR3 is TGCGCCAGCAGCTCCGGAGGGGGCGGTGGGGCCAACGCCCTGACCTTC.

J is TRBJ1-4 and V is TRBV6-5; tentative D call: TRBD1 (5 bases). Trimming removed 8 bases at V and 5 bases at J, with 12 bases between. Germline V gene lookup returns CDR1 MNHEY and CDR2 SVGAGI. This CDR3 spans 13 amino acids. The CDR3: CASAKQANEKLFF. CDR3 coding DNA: TGTGCCAGCGCTAAACAGGCGAATGAAAAACTGTTTTTT.

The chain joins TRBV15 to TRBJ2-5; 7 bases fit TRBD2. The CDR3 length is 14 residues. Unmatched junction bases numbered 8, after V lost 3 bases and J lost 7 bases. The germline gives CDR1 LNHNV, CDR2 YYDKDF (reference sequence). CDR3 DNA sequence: TGTGCCACCAGCAGCTCTTTTGGCGGGAGGACCCAGTACTTC. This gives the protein CATSSSFGGRTQYF.

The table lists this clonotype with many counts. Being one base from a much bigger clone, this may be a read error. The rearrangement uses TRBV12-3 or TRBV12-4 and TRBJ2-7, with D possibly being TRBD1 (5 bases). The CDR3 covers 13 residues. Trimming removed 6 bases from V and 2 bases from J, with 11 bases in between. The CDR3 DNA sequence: TGTGCCAGCAGCATCGACAGAGCCTACGAGCAGTACTTC. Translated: CASSIDRAYEQYF.

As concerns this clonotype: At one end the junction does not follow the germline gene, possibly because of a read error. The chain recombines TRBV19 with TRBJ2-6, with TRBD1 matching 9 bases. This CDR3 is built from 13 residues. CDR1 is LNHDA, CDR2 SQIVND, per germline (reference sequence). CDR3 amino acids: CASSMGQGNTEAF. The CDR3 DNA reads TGTGCCAGTAGTATGGGACAGGGCAACACTGAAGCTTTC.

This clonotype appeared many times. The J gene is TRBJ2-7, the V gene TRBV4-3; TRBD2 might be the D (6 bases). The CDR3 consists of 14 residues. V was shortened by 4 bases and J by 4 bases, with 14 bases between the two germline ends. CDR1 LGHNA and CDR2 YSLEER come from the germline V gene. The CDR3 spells CASSPGGAGYEQYF. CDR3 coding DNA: TGCGCCAGCAGCCCTGGAGGGGCCGGATACGAGCAGTACTTC.

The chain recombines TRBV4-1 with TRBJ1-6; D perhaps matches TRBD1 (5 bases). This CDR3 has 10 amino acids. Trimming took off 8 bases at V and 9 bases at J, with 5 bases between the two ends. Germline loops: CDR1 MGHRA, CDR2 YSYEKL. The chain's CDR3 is CASGGSPLHF. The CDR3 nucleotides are TGCGCCAGCGGGGGTTCACCCCTCCACTTT.

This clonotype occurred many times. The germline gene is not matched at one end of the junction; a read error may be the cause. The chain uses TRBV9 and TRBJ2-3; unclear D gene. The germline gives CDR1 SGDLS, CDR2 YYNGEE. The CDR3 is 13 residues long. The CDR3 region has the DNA TGTGCCAGCATCGTATCAGTTACAGATACGCAGTATTTT. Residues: CASIVSVTDTQYF.

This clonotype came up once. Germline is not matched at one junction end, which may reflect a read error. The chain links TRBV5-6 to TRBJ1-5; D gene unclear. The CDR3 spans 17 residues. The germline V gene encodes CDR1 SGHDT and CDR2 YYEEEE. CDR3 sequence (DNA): TGTGCCAGCAGCTCCCAAGCGGGAGTCCGAAACAATGAGCCCCAGCATTTT. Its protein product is CASSSQAGVRNNEPQHF. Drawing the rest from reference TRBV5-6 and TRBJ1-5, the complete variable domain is DAGVTQSPTHLIKTRGQQVTLRCSPKSGHDTVSWYQQALGQGPQFIFQYYEEEERQRGNFPDRFSGHQFPNYSSELNVNALLLGDSALYLCASSSQAGVRNNEPQHFGDGTRLSIL.

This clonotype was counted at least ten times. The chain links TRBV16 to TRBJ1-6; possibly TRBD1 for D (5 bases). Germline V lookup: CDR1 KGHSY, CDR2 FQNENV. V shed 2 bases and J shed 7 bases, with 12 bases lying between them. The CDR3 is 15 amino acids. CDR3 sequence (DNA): TGTGCCAGCAGCCAAGAGCAGGGAGTGAATTCACCCCTCCACTTT. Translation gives CASSQEQGVNSPLHF.

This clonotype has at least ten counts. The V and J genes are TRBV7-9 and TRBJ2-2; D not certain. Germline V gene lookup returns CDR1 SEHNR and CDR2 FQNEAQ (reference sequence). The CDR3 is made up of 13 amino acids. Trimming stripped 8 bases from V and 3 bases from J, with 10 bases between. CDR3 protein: CASFQFYTGELFF. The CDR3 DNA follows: TGTGCCAGCTTCCAGTTCTACACCGGGGAGCTGTTTTTT. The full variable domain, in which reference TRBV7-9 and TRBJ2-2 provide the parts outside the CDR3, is DTGVSQNPRHKITKRGQNVTFRCDPISEHNRLYWYRQTLGQGPEFLTYFQNEAQLEKSRLLSDRFSAERPKGSFSTLEIQRTEQGDSAMYLCASFQFYTGELFFGEGSRLTVL.

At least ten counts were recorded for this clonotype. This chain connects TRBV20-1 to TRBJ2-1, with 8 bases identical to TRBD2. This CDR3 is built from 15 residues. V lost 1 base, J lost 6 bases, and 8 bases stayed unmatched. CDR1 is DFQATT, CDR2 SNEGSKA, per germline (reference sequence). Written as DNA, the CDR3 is TGCAGTGCTAGAGGTACGAGCGGGGGAGTCAATGAGCAGTTCTTC. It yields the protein CSARGTSGGVNEQFF.

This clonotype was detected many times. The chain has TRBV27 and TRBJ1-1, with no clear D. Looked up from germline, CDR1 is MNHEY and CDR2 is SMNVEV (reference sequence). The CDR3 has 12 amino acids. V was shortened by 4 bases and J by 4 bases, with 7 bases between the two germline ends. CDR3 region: CASSSRFTEAFF. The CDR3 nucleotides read TGTGCCAGCAGTTCCAGGTTCACTGAAGCTTTCTTT.

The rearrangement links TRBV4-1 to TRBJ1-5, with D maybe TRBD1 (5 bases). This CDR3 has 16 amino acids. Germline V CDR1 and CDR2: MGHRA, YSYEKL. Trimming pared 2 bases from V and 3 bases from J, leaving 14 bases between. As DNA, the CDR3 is TGCGCCAGCAGCCAATTCGCCGGGACTTTCAATCAGCCCCAGCATTTT. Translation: CASSQFAGTFNQPQHF.

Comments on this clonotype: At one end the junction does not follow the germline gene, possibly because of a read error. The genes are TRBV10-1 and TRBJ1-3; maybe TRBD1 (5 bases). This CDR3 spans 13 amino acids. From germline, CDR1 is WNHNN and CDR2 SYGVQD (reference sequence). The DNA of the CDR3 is TGCGCCAGCAGTGGAGGGGCGGGAAACACCGTATATTTT. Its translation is CASSGGAGNTVYF.